This T cell receptor beta chain was retrieved from a study of CD8+ T cells in alopecia areata. At the level of the study: Treated patients took oral tofacitinib at 5 to 10 mg twice daily. Tofacitinib treatment spanned 6 to 18 months, with 6 months off drug afterward. Overall study findings and caveats: Possibly as an HLA-related effect, TCR sharing across patients appeared less clear than in mice.

With respect to this clone: Its antigen is unknown.

Extraction of RNA preceded its reverse transcription into cDNA, which served as the sequencing template. Sequencing used immunoSEQ multiplex PCR; TCRdb keeps in-frame clones, though not all of them. The sample has 170,000 or so clones; 59% are singletons. Alopecia areata patients had lesional scalp punch biopsies and peripheral blood taken from them. The CDR3 loop spans 15 amino acids. The germline gives CDR1 SQVTM, CDR2 ANQGSEA. Trimming took 0 bases from V and 4 from J, leaving 10 bases between them. The sequencing used CD4+ T cells sorted from blood, collected at week 0. The sequence was collected from a human donor with alopecia areata. This sequence joins TRBV29-1 and TRBJ2-6; D may match TRBD1 or TRBD2 (5 bases each). The CDR3 sequence is CSVEDQGRGANVLTF. The CDR3 DNA reads as TGCAGCGTTGAAGATCAGGGACGCGGGGCCAACGTCCTGACTTTC.